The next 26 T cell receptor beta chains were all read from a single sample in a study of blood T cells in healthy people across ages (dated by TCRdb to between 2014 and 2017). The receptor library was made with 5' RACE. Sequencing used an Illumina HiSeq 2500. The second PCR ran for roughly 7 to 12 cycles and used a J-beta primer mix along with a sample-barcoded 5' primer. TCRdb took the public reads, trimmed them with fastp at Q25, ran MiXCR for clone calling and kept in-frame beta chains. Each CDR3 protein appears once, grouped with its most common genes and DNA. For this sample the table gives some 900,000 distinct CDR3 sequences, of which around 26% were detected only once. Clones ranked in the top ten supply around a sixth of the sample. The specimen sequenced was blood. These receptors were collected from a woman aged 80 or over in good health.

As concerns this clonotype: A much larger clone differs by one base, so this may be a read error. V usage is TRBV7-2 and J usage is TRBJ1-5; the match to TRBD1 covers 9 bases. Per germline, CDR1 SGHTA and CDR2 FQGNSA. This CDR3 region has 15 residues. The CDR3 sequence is CAGSLGGQGNQPQHF. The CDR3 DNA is TGTGCCGGCAGCTTAGGAGGACAGGGGAATCAGCCCCAGCATTTT.

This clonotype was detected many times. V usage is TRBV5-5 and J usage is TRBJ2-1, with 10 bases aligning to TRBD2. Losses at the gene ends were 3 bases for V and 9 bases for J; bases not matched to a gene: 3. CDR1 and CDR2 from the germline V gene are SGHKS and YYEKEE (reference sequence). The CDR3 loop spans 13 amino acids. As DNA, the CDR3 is TGTGCCAGCAGCTGGTCTAGCGGGGGTGAGCAGTTCTTC. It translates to CASSWSSGGEQFF.

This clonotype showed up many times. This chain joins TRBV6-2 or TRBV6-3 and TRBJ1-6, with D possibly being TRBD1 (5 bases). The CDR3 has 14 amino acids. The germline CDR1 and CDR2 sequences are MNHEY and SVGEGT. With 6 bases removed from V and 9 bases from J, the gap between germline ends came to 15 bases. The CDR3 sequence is CASRTGTGISPLHF. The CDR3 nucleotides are TGTGCCAGCAGAACCGGGACGGGGATTTCACCCCTCCACTTT.

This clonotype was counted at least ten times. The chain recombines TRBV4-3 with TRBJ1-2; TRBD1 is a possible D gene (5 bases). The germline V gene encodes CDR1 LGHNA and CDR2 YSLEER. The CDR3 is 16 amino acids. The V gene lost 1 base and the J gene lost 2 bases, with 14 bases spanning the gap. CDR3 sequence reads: CASSQALRGENYGYTF. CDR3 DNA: TGCGCCAGCAGCCAAGCACTCCGGGGGGAAAACTATGGCTACACCTTC.

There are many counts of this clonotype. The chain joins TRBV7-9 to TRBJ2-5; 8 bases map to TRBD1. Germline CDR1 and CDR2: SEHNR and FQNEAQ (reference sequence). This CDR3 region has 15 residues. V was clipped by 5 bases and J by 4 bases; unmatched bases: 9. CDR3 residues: CASSRTGTGIETQYF. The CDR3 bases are TGTGCCAGCAGCCGTACCGGGACAGGAATAGAGACCCAGTACTTC. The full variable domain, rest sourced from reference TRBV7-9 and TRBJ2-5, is DTGVSQNPRHKITKRGQNVTFRCDPISEHNRLYWYRQTLGQGPEFLTYFQNEAQLEKSRLLSDRFSAERPKGSFSTLEIQRTEQGDSAMYLCASSRTGTGIETQYFGPGTRLLVL.

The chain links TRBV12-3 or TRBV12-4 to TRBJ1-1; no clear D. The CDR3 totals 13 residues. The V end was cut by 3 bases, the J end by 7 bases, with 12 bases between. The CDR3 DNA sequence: TGTGCCAGCAGTTTGAAAGGGCCGATTGAAGCTTTCTTT. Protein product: CASSLKGPIEAFF.

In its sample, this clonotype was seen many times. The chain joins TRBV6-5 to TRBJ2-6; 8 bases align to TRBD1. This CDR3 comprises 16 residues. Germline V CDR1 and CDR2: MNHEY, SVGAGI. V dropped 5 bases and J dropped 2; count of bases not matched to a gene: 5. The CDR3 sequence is CASSRDRIPGANVLTF. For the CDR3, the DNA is TGTGCCAGCAGTAGGGACAGGATCCCTGGGGCCAACGTCCTGACTTTC.

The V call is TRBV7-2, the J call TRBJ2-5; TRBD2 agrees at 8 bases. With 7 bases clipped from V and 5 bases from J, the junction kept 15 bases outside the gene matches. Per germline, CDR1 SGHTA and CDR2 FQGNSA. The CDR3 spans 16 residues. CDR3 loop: CASNSREAREGETQYF. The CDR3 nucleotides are TGTGCCAGCAACTCACGAGAGGCCCGGGAGGGGGAGACCCAGTACTTC. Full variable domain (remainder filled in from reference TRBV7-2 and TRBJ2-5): GAGVSQSPSNKVTEKGKDVELRCDPISGHTALYWYRQSLGQGLEFLIYFQGNSAPDKSGLPSDRFSAERTGGSVSTLTIQRTQQEDSAVYLCASNSREAREGETQYFGPGTRLLVL.

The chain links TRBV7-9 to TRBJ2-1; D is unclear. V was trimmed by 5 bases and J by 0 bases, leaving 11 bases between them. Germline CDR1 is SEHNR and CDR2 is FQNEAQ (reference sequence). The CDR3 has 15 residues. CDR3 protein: CASSPWGTSYNEQFF. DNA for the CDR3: TGTGCCAGCAGCCCTTGGGGTACCTCCTACAATGAGCAGTTCTTC.

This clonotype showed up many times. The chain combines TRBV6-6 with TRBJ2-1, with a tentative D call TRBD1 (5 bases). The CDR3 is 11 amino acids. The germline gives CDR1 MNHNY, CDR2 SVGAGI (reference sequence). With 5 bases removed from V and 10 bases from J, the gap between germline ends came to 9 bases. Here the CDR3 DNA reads TGTGCCAGCAGTCATCCAGGGGAGCAGTTCTTC. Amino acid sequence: CASSHPGEQFF.

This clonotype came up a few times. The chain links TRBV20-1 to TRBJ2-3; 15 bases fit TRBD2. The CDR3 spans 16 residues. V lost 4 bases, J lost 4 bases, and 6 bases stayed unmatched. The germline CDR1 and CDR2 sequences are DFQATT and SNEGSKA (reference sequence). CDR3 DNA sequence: TGCAGTGCTATTCGGACTAGCGGGGGGGTATCAGATACGCAGTATTTT. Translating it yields CSAIRTSGGVSDTQYF.

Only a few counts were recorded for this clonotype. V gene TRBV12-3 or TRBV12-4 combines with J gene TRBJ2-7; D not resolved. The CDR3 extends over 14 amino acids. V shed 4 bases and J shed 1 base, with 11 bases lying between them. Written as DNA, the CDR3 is TGTGCCAGCAGTTGTGGCGGTGGGTCCTACGAGCAGTACTTC. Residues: CASSCGGGSYEQYF.

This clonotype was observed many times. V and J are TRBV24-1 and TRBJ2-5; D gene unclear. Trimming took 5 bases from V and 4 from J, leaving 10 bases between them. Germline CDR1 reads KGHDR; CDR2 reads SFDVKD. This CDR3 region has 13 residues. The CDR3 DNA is TGTGCCACCAGTGGCCCTTTATCAGAGACCCAGTACTTC. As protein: CATSGPLSETQYF.

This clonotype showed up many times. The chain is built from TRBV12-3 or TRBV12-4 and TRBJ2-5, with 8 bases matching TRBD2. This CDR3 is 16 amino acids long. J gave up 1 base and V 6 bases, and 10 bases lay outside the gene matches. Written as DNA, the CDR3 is TGTGCCAGCAGCACTATTGGCCGGGGGGGCCAAGAGACCCAGTACTTC. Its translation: CASSTIGRGGQETQYF.

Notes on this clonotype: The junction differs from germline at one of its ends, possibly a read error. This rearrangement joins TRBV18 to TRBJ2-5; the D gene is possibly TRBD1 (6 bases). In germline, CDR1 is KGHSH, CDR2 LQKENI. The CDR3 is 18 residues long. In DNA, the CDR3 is TGTGCCAACTCACCAAGGATATTATACGGACAGCGAGACAATGAGCAGTACTTC. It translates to CANSPRILYGQRDNEQYF.

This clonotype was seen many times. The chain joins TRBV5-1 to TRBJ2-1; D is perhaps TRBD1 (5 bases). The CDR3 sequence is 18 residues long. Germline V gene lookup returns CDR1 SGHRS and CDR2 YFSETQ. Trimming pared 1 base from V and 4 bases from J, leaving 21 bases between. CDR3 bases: TGCGCCAGCAGCTTGCAGGGATCTGAGCTGCTCGTTTACAATGAGCAGTTCTTC. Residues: CASSLQGSELLVYNEQFF.

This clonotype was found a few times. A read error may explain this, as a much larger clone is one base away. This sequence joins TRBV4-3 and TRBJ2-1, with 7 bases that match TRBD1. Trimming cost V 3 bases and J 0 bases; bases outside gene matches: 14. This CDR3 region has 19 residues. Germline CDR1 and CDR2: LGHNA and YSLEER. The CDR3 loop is CASSQRVGTVTISYNEQFF. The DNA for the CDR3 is TGCGCCAGCAGCCAGAGGGTCGGGACAGTAACGATCTCCTACAATGAGCAGTTCTTC.

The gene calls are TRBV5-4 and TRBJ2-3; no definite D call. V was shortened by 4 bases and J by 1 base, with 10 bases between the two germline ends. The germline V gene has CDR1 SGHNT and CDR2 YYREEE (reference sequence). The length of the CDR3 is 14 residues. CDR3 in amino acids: CASSGPHGTDTQYF. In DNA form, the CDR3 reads TGTGCCAGCAGCGGACCCCATGGCACAGATACGCAGTATTTT.

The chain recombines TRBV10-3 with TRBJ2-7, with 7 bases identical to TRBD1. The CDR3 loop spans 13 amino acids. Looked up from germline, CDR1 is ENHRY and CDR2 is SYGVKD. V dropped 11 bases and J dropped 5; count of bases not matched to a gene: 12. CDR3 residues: CAATKDRLHEQYF. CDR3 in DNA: TGTGCCGCAACGAAGGACAGGCTCCACGAGCAGTACTTC.

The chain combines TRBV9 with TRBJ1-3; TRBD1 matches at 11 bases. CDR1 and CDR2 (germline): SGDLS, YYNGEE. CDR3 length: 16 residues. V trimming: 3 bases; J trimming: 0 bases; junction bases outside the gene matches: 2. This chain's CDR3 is CASSAGTGGSGNTIYF. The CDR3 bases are TGTGCCAGCAGCGCCGGGACAGGGGGCTCTGGAAACACCATATATTTT.

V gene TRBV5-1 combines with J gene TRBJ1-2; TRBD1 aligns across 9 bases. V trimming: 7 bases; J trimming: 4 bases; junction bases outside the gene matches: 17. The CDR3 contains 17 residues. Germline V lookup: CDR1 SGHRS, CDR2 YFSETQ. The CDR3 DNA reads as TGCGCCAGCGGCCCTGGGGTGGGACAGGGTTTCGGCTATGGCTACACCTTC. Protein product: CASGPGVGQGFGYGYTF.

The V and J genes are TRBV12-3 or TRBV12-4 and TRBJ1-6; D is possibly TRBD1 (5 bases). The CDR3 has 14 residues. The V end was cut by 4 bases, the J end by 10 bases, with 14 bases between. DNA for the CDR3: TGTGCCAGCAGTTCGAGACAGAGTAACTCACCCCTCCACTTT. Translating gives CASSSRQSNSPLHF.

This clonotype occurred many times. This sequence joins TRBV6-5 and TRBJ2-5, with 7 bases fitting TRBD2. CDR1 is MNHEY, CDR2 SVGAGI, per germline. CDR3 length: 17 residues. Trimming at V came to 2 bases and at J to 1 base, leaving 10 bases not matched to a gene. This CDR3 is CASSYPNREEFQETQYF. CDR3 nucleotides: TGTGCCAGCAGTTACCCGAACCGGGAGGAATTCCAAGAGACCCAGTACTTC.

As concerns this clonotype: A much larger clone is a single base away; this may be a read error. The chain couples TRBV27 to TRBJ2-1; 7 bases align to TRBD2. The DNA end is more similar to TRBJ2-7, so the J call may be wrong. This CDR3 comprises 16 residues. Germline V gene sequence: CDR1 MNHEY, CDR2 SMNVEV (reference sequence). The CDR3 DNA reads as TGTGCCAGCAGTCGAGCGGGGAGCAGCTCCTACAATGAGCAGTACTTC. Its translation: CASSRAGSSSYNEQYF.

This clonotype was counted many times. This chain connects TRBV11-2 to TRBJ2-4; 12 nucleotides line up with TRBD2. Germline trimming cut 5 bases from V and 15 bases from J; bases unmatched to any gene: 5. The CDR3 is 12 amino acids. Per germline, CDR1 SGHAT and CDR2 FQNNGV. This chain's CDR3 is CASSPTSGGRYF. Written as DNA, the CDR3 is TGTGCCAGCAGCCCGACTAGCGGGGGCCGGTACTTC.

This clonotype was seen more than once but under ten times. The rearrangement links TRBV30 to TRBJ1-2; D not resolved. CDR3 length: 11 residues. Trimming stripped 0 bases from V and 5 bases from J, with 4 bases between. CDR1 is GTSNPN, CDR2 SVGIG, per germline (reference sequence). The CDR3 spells CAWSVGYGYTF. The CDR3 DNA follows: TGTGCCTGGAGTGTGGGGTATGGCTACACCTTC.